These 23 T cell receptor beta chains share one sample of origin, sequenced in a study of blood T cell repertoires in COVID-19. Using immunoSEQ multiplex PCR, the repertoire was profiled, and TCRdb retains in-frame clones only, with some absent. The table shows 200,000 or so clones, with roughly four fifths occurring only once. The sample consisted of peripheral blood. Receptor source: a woman in her 30s with acute or convalescent COVID-19.

The chain is built from TRBV20-1 and TRBJ2-1; TRBD2 aligns across 10 bases. The germline V gene encodes CDR1 DFQATT and CDR2 SNEGSKA (reference sequence). CDR3 length: 17 amino acids. The J segment lost 1 base and the V segment lost 3 bases, leaving 9 bases of the junction unmatched. CDR3 nucleotides: TGCAGTGCTAGTTGGTCGACTAGCGGGTTATCCTACAATGAGCAGTTCTTC. It encodes CSASWSTSGLSYNEQFF.

This chain uses TRBV27 with TRBJ2-5; TRBD2 aligns across 9 bases. The CDR3 length is 14 residues. Trimming removed 5 bases from V and 5 bases from J; junction bases left unmatched: 6. Germline CDR1 reads MNHEY; CDR2 reads SMNVEV (reference sequence). The CDR3 DNA reads as TGTGCCAGCAGTCGCGGGGGGGGGCGGGAGACCCAGTACTTC. Translation: CASSRGGGRETQYF.

J is TRBJ2-2 and V is TRBV2, with D perhaps matching TRBD1 (6 bases). The CDR3 is made up of 15 amino acids. Germline CDR1 SNHLY, CDR2 FYNNEI. Between the trimmed V and J ends, which lost 6 bases and 0 bases, there was a span of 11 bases. The CDR3 nucleotides read TGTGCCAGCAGAACGGACAGCGCGAACACCGGGGAGCTGTTTTTT. This codes for CASRTDSANTGELFF.

The V and J genes are TRBV29-1 and TRBJ1-2; D is undetermined. Trimming took 3 bases from V and 0 from J, leaving 8 bases between them. The CDR3 has 13 amino acids. Germline-derived CDR1 and CDR2 are SQVTM and ANQGSEA. CDR3 region: CSVDGSTNYGYTF. The CDR3 DNA follows: TGCAGCGTTGATGGCAGTACTAACTATGGCTACACCTTC.

The chain combines TRBV14 with TRBJ2-1; D not resolved. This CDR3 has 17 residues. Trimming cost V 0 bases and J 0 bases, with 12 bases left between them. Per germline, CDR1 SGHDN and CDR2 FVKESK. DNA of the CDR3: TGTGCCAGCAGCCAAGATCCGGGTTATAGCTCCTACAATGAGCAGTTCTTC. The encoded protein is CASSQDPGYSSYNEQFF.

The chain is built from TRBV9 and TRBJ2-3, with TRBD2 identical over 9 bases. Trimming at V came to 3 bases and at J to 5 bases, leaving 7 bases not matched to a gene. Germline V lookup: CDR1 SGDLS, CDR2 YYNGEE. The CDR3 has 15 amino acids. The CDR3 nucleotides read TGTGCCAGCAGCGCCGGCGGGGGGGCTGGAGATACGCAGTATTTT. Encoded protein: CASSAGGGAGDTQYF. Supplemented by reference TRBV9 and TRBJ2-3, the full variable domain reads DSGVTQTPKHLITATGQRVTLRCSPRSGDLSVYWYQQSLDQGLQFLIQYYNGEERAKGNILERFSAQQFPDLHSELNLSSLELGDSALYFCASSAGGGAGDTQYFGPGTRLTVL.

The V gene is TRBV18, the J gene TRBJ1-6; 8 positions match TRBD1. With 4 bases clipped from V and 7 bases from J, the junction kept 3 bases outside the gene matches. The CDR3 contains 14 residues. The germline V gene has CDR1 KGHSH and CDR2 LQKENI. In DNA, the CDR3 is TGTGCCAGCTCACGTGGACAGGGAAATTCACCCCTCCACTTT. Its protein is CASSRGQGNSPLHF.

This sequence joins TRBV29-1 and TRBJ2-1, with 8 bases matching TRBD1. There are 14 residues in the CDR3. Germline trimming cut 8 bases from V and 0 bases from J; bases unmatched to any gene: 6. CDR1 is SQVTM and CDR2 is ANQGSEA in the germline V gene. The DNA of the CDR3 is TGCAGCAGCCAACAGGGGGTCTCCTACAATGAGCAGTTCTTC. Protein sequence: CSSQQGVSYNEQFF.

The chain couples TRBV25-1 to TRBJ1-6; D is ambiguous. This CDR3 spans 17 amino acids. Per germline, CDR1 MGHDK and CDR2 SYGVNS. The V end was cut by 4 bases, the J end by 0 bases, with 13 bases between. In DNA form, the CDR3 reads TGTGCCAGCAGTGCAAGCGGTACGAGCTCCTATAATTCACCCCTCCACTTT. Protein sequence: CASSASGTSSYNSPLHF.

This chain uses TRBV10-2 with TRBJ1-5, with D perhaps matching TRBD1 (6 bases). Deletions cut 7 bases from V and 0 bases from J, with 13 bases between. Germline V gene lookup returns CDR1 WSHSY and CDR2 SAAADI. The CDR3 covers 15 residues. CDR3 in amino acids: CASKGQPYSNQPQHF. DNA of the CDR3: TGCGCCAGCAAAGGACAGCCCTATAGCAATCAGCCCCAGCATTTT.

The rearrangement links TRBV28 to TRBJ1-4, with D possibly being TRBD1 (5 bases). The germline V gene has CDR1 MDHEN and CDR2 SYDVKM. V was cut by 5 bases and J by 8 bases, with 12 bases left in between. This CDR3 is 13 amino acids long. The CDR3 region is CASSQGFLEKLFF. CDR3 bases: TGTGCCAGCAGTCAGGGTTTCCTCGAAAAACTGTTTTTT.

This rearrangement joins TRBV7-3 to TRBJ2-7; D is ambiguous. CDR1 and CDR2 (germline): SGHTA, FQGTGA. The V gene lost 3 bases and the J gene lost 0 bases, with 6 bases spanning the gap. The CDR3 contains 13 residues. The CDR3 region has the DNA TGTGCCAGCAGCTTCGGTTTCTCCTACGAGCAGTACTTC. Its protein is CASSFGFSYEQYF.

V is TRBV18 and J is TRBJ2-7, with D possibly being TRBD1 (6 bases). Germline loops: CDR1 KGHSH, CDR2 LQKENI. V was cut by 3 bases and J by 0 bases, with 18 bases left in between. The CDR3 has 17 residues. The CDR3 region is CASSPVPTGGVSYEQYF. CDR3 coding DNA: TGTGCCAGCTCACCGGTACCGACAGGTGGGGTCTCCTACGAGCAGTACTTC.

The chain is built from TRBV15 and TRBJ2-7, with 13 nucleotides matching TRBD2. Trimming at V came to 6 bases and at J to 0 bases, leaving 11 bases not matched to a gene. In germline, CDR1 is LNHNV, CDR2 YYDKDF (reference sequence). CDR3 length equals 18 residues. The CDR3: CATSLETSGRTSSYEQYF. The DNA of the CDR3 is TGTGCCACCAGTCTTGAGACTAGCGGGAGGACTAGCTCCTACGAGCAGTACTTC.

For the CDR3, the DNA is TGTGCCAGCAGCAAGTTGACATCTACTAGCGGGATTGGAAGAGGAGAGACCCAGTACTTC. The encoded protein is CASSKLTSTSGIGRGETQYF. The rearrangement joins TRBV7-9 to TRBJ2-5, with 10 bases fitting TRBD2. Germline V CDR1 and CDR2: SEHNR, FQNEAQ (reference sequence). The CDR3 sequence is 20 residues long. The V segment lost 5 bases and the J segment 4 bases; nucleotides outside the gene matches: 22.

The chain combines TRBV30 with TRBJ1-2; maybe TRBD1 (5 bases). This CDR3 spans 13 amino acids. V was shortened by 5 bases and J by 1 base, with 11 bases between the two germline ends. Germline lookup yields CDR1 GTSNPN and CDR2 SVGIG (reference sequence). The DNA of the CDR3 is TGTGCCTGGTATATACAGGATAACTATGGCTACACCTTC. Amino acids: CAWYIQDNYGYTF.

V usage is TRBV27 and J usage is TRBJ1-1; maybe TRBD1 (6 bases). V dropped 3 bases and J dropped 3 bases, with 11 bases sitting between them. The CDR3 has 14 amino acids. Germline V gene sequence: CDR1 MNHEY, CDR2 SMNVEV (reference sequence). As DNA, the CDR3 is TGTGCCAGCAGTTTTGTGGGGGCGGACACTGAAGCTTTCTTT. Its translation: CASSFVGADTEAFF.

The gene calls are TRBV27 and TRBJ1-2; D might be TRBD1 (6 bases). This CDR3 has 17 amino acids. Germline V gives CDR1 MNHEY, CDR2 SMNVEV (reference sequence). V lost 2 bases and J 5 bases, leaving 21 bases between the germline ends. The CDR3 reads CASSLRDPQRGLYGYTF. The CDR3 DNA is TGTGCCAGCAGTTTACGAGATCCCCAGCGGGGGCTATATGGCTACACCTTC.

This sequence joins TRBV6-5 and TRBJ2-2, with a possible D match to TRBD1 (6 bases). This CDR3 comprises 14 residues. Germline V gene lookup returns CDR1 MNHEY and CDR2 SVGAGI. Trimming cost V 7 bases and J 1 base, with 10 bases left between them. The CDR3 bases are TGTGCCAGCAACAGGGCGGGGAACACCGGGGAGCTGTTTTTT. This encodes CASNRAGNTGELFF.

Comments on this clone: A read error may be the cause here, since a much bigger clone is one base away. The chain uses TRBV27 and TRBJ2-7, with D possibly TRBD1 on 5 matching bases. V was pared by 2 bases and J by 2 bases, with 7 bases between. The length of the CDR3 is 13 residues. CDR1 is MNHEY, CDR2 SMNVEV, per germline (reference sequence). In nucleotides, the CDR3 is TGTGCCAGCAGTTTAGCCAGGGCCTACGAGCAGTACTTC. Residues: CASSLARAYEQYF.

The chain uses TRBV6-5 and TRBJ1-4, with a possible D match to TRBD1 (5 bases). Trimming took 4 bases from V and 0 from J, leaving 12 bases between them. The CDR3 runs 16 residues. Germline CDR1 MNHEY, CDR2 SVGAGI. CDR3 amino acids: CASSLDLQATNEKLFF. The CDR3 bases are TGTGCCAGCAGTTTGGACCTACAGGCAACTAATGAAAAACTGTTTTTT.

The rearrangement links TRBV5-6 to TRBJ1-5, with TRBD1 identical over 7 bases. This CDR3 region has 16 residues. The V gene end was trimmed by 3 bases and the J gene end by 0 bases; junction bases not matched to a gene: 6. The germline CDR1 and CDR2 sequences are SGHDT and YYEEEE. Here the CDR3 reads CASSYGQANSNQPQHF. CDR3 bases: TGTGCCAGCAGCTATGGACAGGCAAATAGCAATCAGCCCCAGCATTTT.

This clone showed up just a few times. The CDR3 loop is CASSMYSYGYTF. The CDR3 region has the DNA TGTGCCAGCAGCATGTACAGCTATGGCTACACCTTC. The chain recombines TRBV28 with TRBJ1-2; D uncertain. The CDR3 is 12 amino acids. The V gene's germline CDR1 is MDHEN and CDR2 SYDVKM. V shed 6 bases and J shed 4 bases, with 9 bases lying between them.